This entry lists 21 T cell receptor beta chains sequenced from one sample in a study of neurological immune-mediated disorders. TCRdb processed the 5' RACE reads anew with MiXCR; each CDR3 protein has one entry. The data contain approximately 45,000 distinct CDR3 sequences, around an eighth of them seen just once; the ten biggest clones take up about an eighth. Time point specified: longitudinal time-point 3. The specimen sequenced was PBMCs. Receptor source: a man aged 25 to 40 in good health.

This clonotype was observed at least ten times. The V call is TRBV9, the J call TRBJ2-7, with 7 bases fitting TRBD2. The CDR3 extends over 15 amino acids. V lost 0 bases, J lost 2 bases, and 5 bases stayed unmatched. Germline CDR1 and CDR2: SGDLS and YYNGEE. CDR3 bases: TGTGCCAGCAGCGTAGCGGGAGGATTTACCTACGAGCAGTACTTC. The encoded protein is CASSVAGGFTYEQYF. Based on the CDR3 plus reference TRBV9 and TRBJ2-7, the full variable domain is DSGVTQTPKHLITATGQRVTLRCSPRSGDLSVYWYQQSLDQGLQFLIQYYNGEERAKGNILERFSAQQFPDLHSELNLSSLELGDSALYFCASSVAGGFTYEQYFGPGTRLTVT.

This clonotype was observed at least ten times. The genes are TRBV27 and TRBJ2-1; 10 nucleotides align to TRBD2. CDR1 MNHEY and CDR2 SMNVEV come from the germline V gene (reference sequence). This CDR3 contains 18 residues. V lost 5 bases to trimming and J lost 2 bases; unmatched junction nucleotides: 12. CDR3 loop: CASSPSGGLAGAYNEQFF. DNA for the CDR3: TGTGCCAGCAGTCCCTCCGGGGGGCTAGCGGGAGCCTACAATGAGCAGTTCTTC.

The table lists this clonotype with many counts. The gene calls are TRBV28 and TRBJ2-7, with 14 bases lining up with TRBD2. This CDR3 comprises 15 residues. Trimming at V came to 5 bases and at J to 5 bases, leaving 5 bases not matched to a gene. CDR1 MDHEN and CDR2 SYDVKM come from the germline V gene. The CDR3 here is CASSRGLAGDHEQYF. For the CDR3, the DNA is TGTGCCAGCAGTAGGGGACTAGCGGGAGACCACGAGCAGTACTTC.

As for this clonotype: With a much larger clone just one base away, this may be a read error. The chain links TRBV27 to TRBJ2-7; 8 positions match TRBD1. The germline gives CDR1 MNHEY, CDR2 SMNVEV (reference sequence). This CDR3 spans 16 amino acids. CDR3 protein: CTSSTLGQGGTYEQYF. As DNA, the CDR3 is TGTACCAGCAGTACCCTAGGACAGGGAGGAACCTACGAGCAGTACTTC.

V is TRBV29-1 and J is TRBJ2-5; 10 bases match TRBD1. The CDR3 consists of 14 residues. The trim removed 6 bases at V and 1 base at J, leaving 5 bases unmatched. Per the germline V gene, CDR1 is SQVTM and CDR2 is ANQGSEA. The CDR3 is CSVTGTGVQETQYF. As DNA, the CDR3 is TGCAGCGTCACCGGGACAGGGGTCCAAGAGACCCAGTACTTC.

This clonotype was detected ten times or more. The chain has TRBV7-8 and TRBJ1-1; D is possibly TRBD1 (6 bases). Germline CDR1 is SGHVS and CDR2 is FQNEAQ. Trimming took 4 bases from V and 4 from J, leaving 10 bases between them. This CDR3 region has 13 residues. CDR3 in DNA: TGTGCCAGCAGCTCCAGAGGGGGCACTGAAGCTTTCTTT. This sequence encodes CASSSRGGTEAFF.

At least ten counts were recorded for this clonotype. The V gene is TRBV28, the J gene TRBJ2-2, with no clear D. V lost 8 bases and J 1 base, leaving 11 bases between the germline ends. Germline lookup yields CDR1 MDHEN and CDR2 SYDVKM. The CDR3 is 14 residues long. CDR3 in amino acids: CASLVDGNTGELFF. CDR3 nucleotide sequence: TGTGCCAGCCTAGTCGACGGGAACACCGGGGAGCTGTTTTTT. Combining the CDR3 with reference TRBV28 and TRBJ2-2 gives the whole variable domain DVKVTQSSRYLVKRTGEKVFLECVQDMDHENMFWYRQDPGLGLRLIYFSYDVKMKEKGDIPEGYSVSREKKERFSLILESASTNQTSMYLCASLVDGNTGELFFGEGSRLTVL.

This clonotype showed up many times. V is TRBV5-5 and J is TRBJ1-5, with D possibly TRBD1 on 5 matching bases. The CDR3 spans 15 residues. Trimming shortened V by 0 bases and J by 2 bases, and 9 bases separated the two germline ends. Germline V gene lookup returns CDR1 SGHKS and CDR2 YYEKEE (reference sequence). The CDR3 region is CASSLEGSGNQPQHF. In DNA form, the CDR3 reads TGTGCCAGCAGCTTGGAGGGGTCGGGCAATCAGCCCCAGCATTTT.

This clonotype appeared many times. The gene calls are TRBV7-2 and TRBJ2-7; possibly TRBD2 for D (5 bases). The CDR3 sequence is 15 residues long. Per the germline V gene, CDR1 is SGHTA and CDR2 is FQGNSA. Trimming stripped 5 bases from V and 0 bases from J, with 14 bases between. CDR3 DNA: TGTGCCAGCAGCCAGAGCGGACCCAGCTCCTACGAGCAGTACTTC. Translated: CASSQSGPSSYEQYF.

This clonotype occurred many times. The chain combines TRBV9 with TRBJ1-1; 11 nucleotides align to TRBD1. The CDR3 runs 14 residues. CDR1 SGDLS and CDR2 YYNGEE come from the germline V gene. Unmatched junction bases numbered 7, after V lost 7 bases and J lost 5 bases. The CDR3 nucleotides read TGTGCCAGCCGTACCGGGACAGGGGGAACTGAAGCTTTCTTT. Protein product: CASRTGTGGTEAFF.

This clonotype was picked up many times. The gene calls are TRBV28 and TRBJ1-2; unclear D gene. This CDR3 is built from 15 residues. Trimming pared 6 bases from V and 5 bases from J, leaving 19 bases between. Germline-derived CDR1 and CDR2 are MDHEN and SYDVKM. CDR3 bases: TGTGCCAGCAGCGACGGACCGAGTTGGGGATATGGCTACACCTTC. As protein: CASSDGPSWGYGYTF.

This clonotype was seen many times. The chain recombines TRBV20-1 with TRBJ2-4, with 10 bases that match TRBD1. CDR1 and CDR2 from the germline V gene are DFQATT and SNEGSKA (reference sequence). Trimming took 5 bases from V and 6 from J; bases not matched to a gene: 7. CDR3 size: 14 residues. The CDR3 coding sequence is TGCAGTGCTGTGACAGGGGGCAAGGGAAACATTCAGTACTTC. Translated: CSAVTGGKGNIQYF.

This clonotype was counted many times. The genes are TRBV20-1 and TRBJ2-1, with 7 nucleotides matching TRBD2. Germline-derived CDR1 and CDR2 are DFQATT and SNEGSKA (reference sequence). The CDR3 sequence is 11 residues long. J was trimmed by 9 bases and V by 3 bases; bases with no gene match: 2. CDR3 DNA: TGCAGTGCTAGGGGAGGGGCTGAGCAGTTCTTC. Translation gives CSARGGAEQFF.

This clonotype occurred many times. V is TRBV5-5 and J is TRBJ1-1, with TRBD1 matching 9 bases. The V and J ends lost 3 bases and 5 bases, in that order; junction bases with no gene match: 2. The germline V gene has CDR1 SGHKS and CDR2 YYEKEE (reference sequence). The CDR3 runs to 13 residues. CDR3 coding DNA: TGTGCCAGCAGCTGGACAGGGGAGACTGAAGCTTTCTTT. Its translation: CASSWTGETEAFF.

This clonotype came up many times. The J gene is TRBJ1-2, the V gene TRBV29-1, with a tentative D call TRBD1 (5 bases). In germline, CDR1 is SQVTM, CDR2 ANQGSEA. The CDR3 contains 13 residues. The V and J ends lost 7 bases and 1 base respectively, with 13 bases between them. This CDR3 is CSADIDSNYGYTF. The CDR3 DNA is TGCAGCGCCGATATTGACAGTAACTATGGCTACACCTTC.

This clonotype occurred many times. The CDR3 region is CSAAPRDSNTGELFF. CDR3 DNA sequence: TGCAGTGCCGCTCCTCGGGACTCCAACACCGGGGAGCTGTTTTTT. The rearrangement joins TRBV20-1 to TRBJ2-2; D is possibly TRBD2 (6 bases). Germline-derived CDR1 and CDR2 are DFQATT and SNEGSKA (reference sequence). The CDR3 covers 15 residues. V was cut by 6 bases and J by 2 bases, with 16 bases left in between.

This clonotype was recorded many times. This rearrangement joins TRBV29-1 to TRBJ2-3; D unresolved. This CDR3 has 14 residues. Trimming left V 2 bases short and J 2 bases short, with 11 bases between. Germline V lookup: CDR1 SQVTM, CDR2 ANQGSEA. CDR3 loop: CSVELGMPTDTQYF. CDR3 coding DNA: TGCAGCGTTGAATTGGGAATGCCCACAGATACGCAGTATTTT.

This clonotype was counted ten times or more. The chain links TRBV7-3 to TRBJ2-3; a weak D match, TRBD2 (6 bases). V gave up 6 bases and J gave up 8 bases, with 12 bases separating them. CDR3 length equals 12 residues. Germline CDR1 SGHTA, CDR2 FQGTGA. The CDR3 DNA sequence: TGTGCCAGCAGACGAATGGAGGGTACGCAGTATTTT. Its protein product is CASRRMEGTQYF.

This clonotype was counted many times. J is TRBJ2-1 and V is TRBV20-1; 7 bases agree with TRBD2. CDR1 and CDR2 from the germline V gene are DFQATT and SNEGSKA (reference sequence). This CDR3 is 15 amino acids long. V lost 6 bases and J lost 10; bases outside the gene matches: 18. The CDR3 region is CSAPGGAAVSSEQFF. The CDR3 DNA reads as TGCAGTGCCCCGGGGGGAGCGGCAGTTTCCAGCGAGCAGTTCTTC.

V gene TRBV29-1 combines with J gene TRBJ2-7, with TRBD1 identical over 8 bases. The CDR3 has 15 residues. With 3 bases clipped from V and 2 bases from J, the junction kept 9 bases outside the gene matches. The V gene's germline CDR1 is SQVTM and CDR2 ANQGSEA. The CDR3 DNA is TGCAGCGTTGAGAGGGGGCAGGGACAGGCCTACGAGCAGTACTTC. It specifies CSVERGQGQAYEQYF.

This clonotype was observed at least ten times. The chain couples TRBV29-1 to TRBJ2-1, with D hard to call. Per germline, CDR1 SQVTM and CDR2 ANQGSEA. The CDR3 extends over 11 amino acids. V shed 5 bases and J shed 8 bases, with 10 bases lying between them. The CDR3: CSVPGVYEQFF. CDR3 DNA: TGCAGCGTTCCGGGCGTGTATGAGCAGTTCTTC.